Each of the 21 T cell receptor beta chains below was sequenced from the same sample in a study of vaccination effects on CD4 cells after COVID-19. Sequenced by immunoSEQ multiplex PCR; TCRdb stores in-frame clones only, minus some. The profile shows some 56,000 clones, 65% to 80% of them singletons. Expansion with viral peptide pools was applied to antigen-specific CD4+ T cells by the ViraFEST assay prior to sequencing. Once cultured for approximately 10 days, the cells underwent separation to obtain CD4+ T cells. The person had a PCR-confirmed SARS-CoV-2 infection during March to December 2020. These receptors have no identified antigens. Material: CD4+ T cells from PBMCs cultured with HIV peptides, obtained before COVID-19 vaccination. The subset: HIV-1 Nef peptide pool negative control/reference culture. These receptors came from a human donor who had a prior SARS-CoV-2 infection.

V gene TRBV11-2 combines with J gene TRBJ2-7; D gene unclear. With 1 base removed from V and 0 bases from J, the gap between germline ends came to 13 bases. Per germline, CDR1 SGHAT and CDR2 FQNNGV. The CDR3 covers 16 residues. The CDR3 DNA reads TGTGCCAGCAGCTTAGGGACCGGATTTAGCTCCTACGAGCAGTACTTC. Protein product: CASSLGTGFSSYEQYF.

CDR3 region: CASSLDRDGYTF. In DNA, the CDR3 is TGTGCCAGCAGCTTGGACAGGGATGGCTACACCTTC. The chain combines TRBV5-6 with TRBJ1-2, with D perhaps TRBD1 (6 bases). Germline values: CDR1 SGHDT, CDR2 YYEEEE. This CDR3 comprises 12 residues. Between the trimmed V and J ends, which lost 0 bases and 6 bases, there was a span of 6 bases.

V is TRBV5-6 and J is TRBJ2-7; D is possibly TRBD2 (6 bases). The CDR3 runs to 16 residues. Trimming left V 6 bases short and J 9 bases short, with 28 bases between. Germline-derived CDR1 and CDR2 are SGHDT and YYEEEE. The CDR3 reads CASNPSLYGPAEGQYF. CDR3 in DNA: TGTGCCAGCAACCCTTCCTTGTATGGCCCCGCGGAGGGGCAGTACTTC.

V is TRBV5-6 and J is TRBJ1-2, with D possibly being TRBD1 (6 bases). Germline values: CDR1 SGHDT, CDR2 YYEEEE. The length of the CDR3 is 14 residues. V was cut by 1 base and J by 4 bases, with 11 bases left in between. The CDR3 nucleotides are TGTGCCAGCAGCTTGAACAGGGCGTCCTATGGCTACACCTTC. Translating it yields CASSLNRASYGYTF.

This clone came up a few times. V and J are TRBV27 and TRBJ1-4, with D possibly TRBD1 on 5 matching bases. V lost 8 bases and J 6 bases, leaving 16 bases between the germline ends. The length of the CDR3 is 14 residues. Per germline, CDR1 MNHEY and CDR2 SMNVEV (reference sequence). The CDR3, as DNA: TGTGCCAGCCGAGGGTGGGGCGGTGATGAAAAACTGTTTTTT. Translation gives CASRGWGGDEKLFF.

This clone was recorded once. The CDR3 DNA follows: TGTGCCAGCAGCGAGGGACAGGGCTATGGCTACACCTTC. This sequence encodes CASSEGQGYGYTF. The chain combines TRBV9 with TRBJ1-2; TRBD1 agrees at 9 bases. Trimming cost V 3 bases and J 4 bases; bases outside gene matches: 1. Per germline, CDR1 SGDLS and CDR2 YYNGEE. This CDR3 has 13 residues.

The chain couples TRBV25-1 to TRBJ2-7; the match to TRBD1 covers 7 bases. The V segment lost 6 bases and the J segment 9 bases; nucleotides outside the gene matches: 14. CDR3 length: 14 amino acids. From germline, CDR1 is MGHDK and CDR2 SYGVNS. The DNA of the CDR3 is TGTGCCAGCAGCCACCGGACAGGCACAAATAGGCAGTACTTC. Amino acids: CASSHRTGTNRQYF.

The chain uses TRBV10-2 and TRBJ1-1; D is possibly TRBD1 (6 bases). The V and J ends lost 2 bases and 2 bases respectively, with 21 bases between them. CDR1 and CDR2 from the germline V gene are WSHSY and SAAADI. This CDR3 is 18 amino acids long. CDR3 sequence reads: CASSELLGGGADNTEAFF. In DNA, the CDR3 is TGCGCCAGCAGTGAGCTGCTTGGGGGCGGGGCAGATAACACTGAAGCTTTCTTT.

The genes are TRBV6-1 and TRBJ1-2; D not resolved. The CDR3 runs 14 residues. V lost 1 base and J lost 9, with 15 bases in between. Germline loops: CDR1 MNHNS, CDR2 SASEGT. The CDR3 nucleotides are TGTGCCAGCAGTGAAGAAGGTTGGCAGAACAGCTACACCTTC. Translated, it gives CASSEEGWQNSYTF.

This clone is classed as medium-sized. The V call is TRBV5-5, the J call TRBJ2-3, with 9 nucleotides matching TRBD2. Trimming took 4 bases from V and 6 from J; bases not matched to a gene: 9. The CDR3 spans 15 residues. In germline, CDR1 is SGHKS, CDR2 YYEKEE (reference sequence). The CDR3 is CASSIAGGRVDTQYF. CDR3 sequence (DNA): TGTGCCAGCAGCATTGCGGGGGGGCGTGTGGATACGCAGTATTTT. Full variable domain (outside the CDR3, taken from reference TRBV5-5 and TRBJ2-3): DAGVTQSPTHLIKTRGQQVTLRCSPISGHKSVSWYQQVLGQGPQFIFQYYEKEERGRGNFPDRFSARQFPNYSSELNVNALLLGDSALYLCASSIAGGRVDTQYFGPGTRLTVL.

The chain recombines TRBV2 with TRBJ1-5; TRBD1 might be the D (6 bases). This CDR3 has 15 residues. Deletions cut 6 bases from V and 5 bases from J, with 17 bases between. Germline V gene lookup returns CDR1 SNHLY and CDR2 FYNNEI. The CDR3 protein is CASSYGTYGDQPQHF. The CDR3 nucleotides read TGTGCCAGCAGCTACGGGACATACGGCGATCAGCCCCAGCATTTT. The variable domain in full, with the rest retrieved from reference TRBV2 and TRBJ1-5, is EPEVTQTPSHQVTQMGQEVILRCVPISNHLYFYWYRQILGQKVEFLVSFYNNEISEKSEIFDDQFSVERPDGSNFTLKIRSTKLEDSAMYFCASSYGTYGDQPQHFGDGTRLSIL.

The CDR3 loop is CASSLDSGRGGDTQYF. CDR3 bases: TGCGCCAGCAGCTTGGACAGCGGGAGAGGGGGAGATACGCAGTATTTT. The rearrangement links TRBV5-1 to TRBJ2-3; 8 bases are a match to TRBD2. The CDR3 covers 16 residues. The germline gives CDR1 SGHRS, CDR2 YFSETQ. Germline trimming cut 0 bases from V and 5 bases from J; bases unmatched to any gene: 8.

The table lists this clone with a few counts. The CDR3, as DNA: TGTGCCAGCAGTGAACAGGGGGACGAGCAGTACTTC. Translated, it gives CASSEQGDEQYF. The chain links TRBV6-1 to TRBJ2-7, with 7 bases matching TRBD1. Per germline, CDR1 MNHNS and CDR2 SASEGT. This CDR3 contains 12 residues. V gave up 2 bases and J gave up 5 bases; unmatched junction bases: 0.

The V call is TRBV5-4, the J call TRBJ1-6; no definite D call. Germline V gene data show CDR1 as SGHNT and CDR2 as YYREEE (reference sequence). Trimming removed 0 bases at V and 5 bases at J, with 6 bases between. The CDR3 length is 14 residues. The CDR3 bases are TGTGCCAGCAGCTTGGTAGCGAATAATTCACCCCTCCACTTT. This sequence encodes CASSLVANNSPLHF.

The chain uses TRBV7-6 and TRBJ1-4; TRBD1 is a possible D gene (6 bases). There are 18 residues in the CDR3. Per the germline V gene, CDR1 is SGHVS and CDR2 is FNYEAQ. V lost 5 bases, J lost 3 bases, and 22 bases lay in between. The CDR3 DNA sequence: TGTGCCAGCAGCCCGAGTGTCCCGGGACAAGGAGCTAATGAAAAACTGTTTTTT. It yields the protein CASSPSVPGQGANEKLFF. Full variable domain (missing parts from reference TRBV7-6 and TRBJ1-4): GAGVSQSPRYKVTKRGQDVALRCDPISGHVSLYWYRQALGQGPEFLTYFNYEAQQDKSGLPNDRFSAERPEGSISTLTIQRTEQRDSAMYRCASSPSVPGQGANEKLFFGSGTQLSVL.

The chain combines TRBV7-8 with TRBJ1-1, with D possibly being TRBD1 (5 bases). Trimming took off 5 bases at V and 0 bases at J, with 16 bases between the two ends. Germline CDR1 reads SGHVS; CDR2 reads FQNEAQ. The CDR3 has 16 residues. The CDR3 protein is CASSERTRALNTEAFF. CDR3 DNA: TGTGCCAGCAGCGAAAGGACAAGGGCCTTGAACACTGAAGCTTTCTTT.

The table lists this clone with a few counts. The rearrangement links TRBV5-6 to TRBJ1-5; 9 nucleotides line up with TRBD1. The trim removed 2 bases at V and 2 bases at J, leaving 11 bases unmatched. Germline values: CDR1 SGHDT, CDR2 YYEEEE. CDR3 length equals 18 residues. The DNA for the CDR3 is TGTGCCAGCAGCTTAGGGACAGGGTTTGAATATGGCAATCAGCCCCAGCATTTT. It is translated as CASSLGTGFEYGNQPQHF.

This sequence joins TRBV9 and TRBJ2-2; tentative D call: TRBD2 (5 bases). V lost 0 bases and J 1 base, leaving 7 bases between the germline ends. Per germline, CDR1 SGDLS and CDR2 YYNGEE. The CDR3 consists of 15 residues. Here the CDR3 reads CASSVVGGNTGELFF. DNA of the CDR3: TGTGCCAGCAGCGTAGTCGGAGGGAACACCGGGGAGCTGTTTTTT. Using reference TRBV9 and TRBJ2-2 for the parts outside the CDR3, the full variable domain is DSGVTQTPKHLITATGQRVTLRCSPRSGDLSVYWYQQSLDQGLQFLIQYYNGEERAKGNILERFSAQQFPDLHSELNLSSLELGDSALYFCASSVVGGNTGELFFGEGSRLTVL.

This rearrangement joins TRBV4-1 to TRBJ2-7, with TRBD2 as a possible D gene (5 bases). CDR1 is MGHRA, CDR2 YSYEKL, per germline. Between the trimmed V and J ends, which lost 1 base and 0 bases, there was a span of 16 bases. This CDR3 region has 17 residues. The CDR3 is CASSQVEVIGISYEQYF. DNA of the CDR3: TGCGCCAGCAGCCAAGTGGAGGTAATAGGGATCTCCTACGAGCAGTACTTC.

The chain has TRBV7-8 and TRBJ2-1; D uncertain. CDR3 length: 17 amino acids. The V gene lost 8 bases and the J gene lost 0 bases, with 20 bases spanning the gap. Germline values: CDR1 SGHVS, CDR2 FQNEAQ. The CDR3 reads CASGQGRQFSSYNEQFF. The CDR3 bases are TGTGCCAGCGGTCAAGGCAGGCAGTTCAGCTCCTACAATGAGCAGTTCTTC.

As for this clone: The junction departs from germline at one end; a sequencing error may be responsible. In DNA form, the CDR3 reads TGTGCCAGCAGTGAAGCTGTAGGACGCCCAATATGGTTTTTC. This gives the protein CASSEAVGRPIWFF. The gene calls are TRBV6-1 and TRBJ2-7; D is unclear. The CDR3 totals 14 residues. CDR1 and CDR2 from the germline V gene are MNHNS and SASEGT.